This T cell receptor (beta chain) was identified in a study of blood T cell repertoires in COVID-19. Study information: The origin of the acute and convalescent COVID-19 samples was the United States, Italy and Spain. Nucleic acid was either cDNA or gDNA, and it came from T cells, B-cell-depleted T cells, or PBMCs.

The CDR3 sequence is 12 residues long. With 2 bases removed from V and 8 bases from J, the gap between germline ends came to 7 bases. CDR1 KGHSH and CDR2 LQKENI come from the germline V gene. This clone came up once. Clones were sequenced by immunoSEQ multiplex PCR, and TCRdb holds only the in-frame ones, with some missing. The table shows 250,000 to 300,000 clones, with around 88% occurring only once. The chain combines TRBV18 with TRBJ2-1; weak D call: TRBD1 (5 bases). The sample taken for sequencing was peripheral blood. The receptor was derived from a woman aged 30 to 39 who had recovered from COVID-19. The CDR3 DNA reads TGTGCCAGCTCACCAAGCAGGGATGAGCAGTTCTTC. As protein: CASSPSRDEQFF.